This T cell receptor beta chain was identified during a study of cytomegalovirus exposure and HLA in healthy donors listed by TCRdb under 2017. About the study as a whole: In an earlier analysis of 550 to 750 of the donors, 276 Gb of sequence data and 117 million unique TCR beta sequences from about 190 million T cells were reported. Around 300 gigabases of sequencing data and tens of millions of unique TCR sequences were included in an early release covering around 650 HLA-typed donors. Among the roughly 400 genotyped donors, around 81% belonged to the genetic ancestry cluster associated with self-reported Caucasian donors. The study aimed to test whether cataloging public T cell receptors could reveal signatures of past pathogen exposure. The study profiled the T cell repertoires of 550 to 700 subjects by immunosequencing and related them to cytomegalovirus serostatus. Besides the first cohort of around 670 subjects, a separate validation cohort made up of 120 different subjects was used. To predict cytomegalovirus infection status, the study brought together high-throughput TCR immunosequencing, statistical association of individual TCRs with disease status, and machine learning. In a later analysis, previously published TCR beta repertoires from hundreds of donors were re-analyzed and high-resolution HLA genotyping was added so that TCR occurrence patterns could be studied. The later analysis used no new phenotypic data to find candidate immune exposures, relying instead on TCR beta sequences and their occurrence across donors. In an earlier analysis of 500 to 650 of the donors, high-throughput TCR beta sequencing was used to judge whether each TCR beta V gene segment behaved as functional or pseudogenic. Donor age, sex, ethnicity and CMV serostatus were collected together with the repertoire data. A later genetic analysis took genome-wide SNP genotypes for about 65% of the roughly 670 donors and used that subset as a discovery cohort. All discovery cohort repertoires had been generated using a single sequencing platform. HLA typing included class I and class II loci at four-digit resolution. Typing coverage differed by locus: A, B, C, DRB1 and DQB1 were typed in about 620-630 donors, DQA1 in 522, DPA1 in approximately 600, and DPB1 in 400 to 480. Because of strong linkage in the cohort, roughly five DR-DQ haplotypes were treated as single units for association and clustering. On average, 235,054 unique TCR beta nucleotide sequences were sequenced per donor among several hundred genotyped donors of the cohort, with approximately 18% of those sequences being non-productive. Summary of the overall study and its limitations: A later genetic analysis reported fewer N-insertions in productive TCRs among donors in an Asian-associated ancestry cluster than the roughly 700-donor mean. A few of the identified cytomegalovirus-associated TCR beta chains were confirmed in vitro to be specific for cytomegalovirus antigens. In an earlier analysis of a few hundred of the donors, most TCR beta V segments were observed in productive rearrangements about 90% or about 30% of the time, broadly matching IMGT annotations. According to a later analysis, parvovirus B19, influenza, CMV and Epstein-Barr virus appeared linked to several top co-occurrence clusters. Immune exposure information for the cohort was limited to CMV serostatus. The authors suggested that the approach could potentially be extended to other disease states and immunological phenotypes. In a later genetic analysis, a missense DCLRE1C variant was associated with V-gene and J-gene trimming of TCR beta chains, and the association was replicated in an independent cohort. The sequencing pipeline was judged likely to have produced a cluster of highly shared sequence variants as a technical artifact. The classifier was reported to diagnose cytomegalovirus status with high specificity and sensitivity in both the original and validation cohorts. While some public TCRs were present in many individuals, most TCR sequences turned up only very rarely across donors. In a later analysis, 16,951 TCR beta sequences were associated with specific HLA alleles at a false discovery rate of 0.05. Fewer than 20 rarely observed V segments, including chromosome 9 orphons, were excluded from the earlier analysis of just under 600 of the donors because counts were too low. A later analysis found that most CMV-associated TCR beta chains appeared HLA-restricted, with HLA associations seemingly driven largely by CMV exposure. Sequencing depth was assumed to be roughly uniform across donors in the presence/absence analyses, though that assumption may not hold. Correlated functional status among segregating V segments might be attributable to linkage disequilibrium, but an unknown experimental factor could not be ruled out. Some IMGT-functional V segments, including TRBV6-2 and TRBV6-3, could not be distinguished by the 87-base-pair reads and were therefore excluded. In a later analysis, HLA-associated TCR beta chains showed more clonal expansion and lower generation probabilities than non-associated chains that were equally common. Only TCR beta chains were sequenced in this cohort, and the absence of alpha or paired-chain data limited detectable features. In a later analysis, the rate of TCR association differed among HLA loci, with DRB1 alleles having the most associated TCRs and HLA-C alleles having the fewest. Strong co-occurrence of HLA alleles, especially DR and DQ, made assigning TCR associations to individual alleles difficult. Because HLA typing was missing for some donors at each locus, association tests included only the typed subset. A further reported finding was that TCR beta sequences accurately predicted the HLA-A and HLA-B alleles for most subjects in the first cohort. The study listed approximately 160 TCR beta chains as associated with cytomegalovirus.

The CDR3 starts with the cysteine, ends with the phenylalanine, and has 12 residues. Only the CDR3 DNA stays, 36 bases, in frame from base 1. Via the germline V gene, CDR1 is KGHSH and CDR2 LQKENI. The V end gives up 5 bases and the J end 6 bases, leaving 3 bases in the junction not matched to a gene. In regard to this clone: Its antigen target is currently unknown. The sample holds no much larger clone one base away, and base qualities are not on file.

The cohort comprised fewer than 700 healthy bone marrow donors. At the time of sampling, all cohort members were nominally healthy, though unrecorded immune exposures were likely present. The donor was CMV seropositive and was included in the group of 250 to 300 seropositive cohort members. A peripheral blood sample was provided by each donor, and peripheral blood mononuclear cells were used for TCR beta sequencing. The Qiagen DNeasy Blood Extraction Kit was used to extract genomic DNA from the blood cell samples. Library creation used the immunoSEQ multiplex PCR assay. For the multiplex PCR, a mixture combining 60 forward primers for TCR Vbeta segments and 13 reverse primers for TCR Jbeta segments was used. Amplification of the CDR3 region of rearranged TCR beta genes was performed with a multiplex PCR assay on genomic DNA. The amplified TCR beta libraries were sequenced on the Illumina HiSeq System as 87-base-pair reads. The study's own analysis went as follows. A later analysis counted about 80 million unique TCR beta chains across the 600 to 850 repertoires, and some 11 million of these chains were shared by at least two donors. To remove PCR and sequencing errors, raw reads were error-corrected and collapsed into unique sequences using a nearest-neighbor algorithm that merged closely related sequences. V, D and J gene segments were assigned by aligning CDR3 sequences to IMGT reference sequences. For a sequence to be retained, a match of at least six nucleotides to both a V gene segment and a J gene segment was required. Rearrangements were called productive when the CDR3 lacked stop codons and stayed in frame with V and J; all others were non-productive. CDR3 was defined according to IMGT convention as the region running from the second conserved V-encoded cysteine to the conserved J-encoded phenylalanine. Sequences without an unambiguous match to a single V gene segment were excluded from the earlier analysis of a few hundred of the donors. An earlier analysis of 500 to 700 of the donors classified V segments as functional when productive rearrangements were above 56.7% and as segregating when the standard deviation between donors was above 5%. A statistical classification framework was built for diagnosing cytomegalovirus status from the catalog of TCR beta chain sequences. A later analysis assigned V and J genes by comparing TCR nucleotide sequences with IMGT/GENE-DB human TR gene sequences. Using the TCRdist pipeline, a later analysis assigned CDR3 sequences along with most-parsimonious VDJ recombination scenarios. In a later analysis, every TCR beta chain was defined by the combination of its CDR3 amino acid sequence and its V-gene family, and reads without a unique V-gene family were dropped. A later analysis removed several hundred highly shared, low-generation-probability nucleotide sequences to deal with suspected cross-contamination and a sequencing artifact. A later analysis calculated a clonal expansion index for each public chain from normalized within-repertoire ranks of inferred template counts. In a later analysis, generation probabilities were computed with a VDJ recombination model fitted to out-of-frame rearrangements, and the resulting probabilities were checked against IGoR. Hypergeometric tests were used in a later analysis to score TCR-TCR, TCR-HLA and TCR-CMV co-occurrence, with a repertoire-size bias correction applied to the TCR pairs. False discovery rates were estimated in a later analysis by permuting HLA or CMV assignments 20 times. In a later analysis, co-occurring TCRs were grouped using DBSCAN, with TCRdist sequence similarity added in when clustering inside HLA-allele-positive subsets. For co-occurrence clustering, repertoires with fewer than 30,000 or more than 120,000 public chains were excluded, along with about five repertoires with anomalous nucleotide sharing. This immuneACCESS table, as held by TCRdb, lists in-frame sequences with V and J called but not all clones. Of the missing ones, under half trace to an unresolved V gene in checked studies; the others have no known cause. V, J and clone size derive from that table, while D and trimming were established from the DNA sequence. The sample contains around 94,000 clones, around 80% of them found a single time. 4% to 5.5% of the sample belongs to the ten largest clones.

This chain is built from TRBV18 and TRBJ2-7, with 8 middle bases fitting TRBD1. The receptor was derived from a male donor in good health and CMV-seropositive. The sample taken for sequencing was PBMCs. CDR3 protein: CASSETGVEQYF. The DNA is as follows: TGTGCCAGCTCAGAGACAGGGGTCGAGCAGTACTTC.